Here is one TCR beta chain with its context. Its antigen is still unknown. Method: immunoSEQ multiplex PCR; TCRdb's copy keeps in-frame clones and lacks some. The table lists roughly 140,000 clones, 88% of them singletons. CDR1 and CDR2 from the germline V gene are MNHNS and SASEGT. V lost 3 bases and J lost 6; bases outside the gene matches: 10. CDR3 length equals 16 residues. These data belong to a study of T cell responses to AZD1222 COVID-19 vaccine. General observations from the study: The donor group comprised mostly white British people and more females; the analysis possibly underestimated clonal diversity. Only a handful of AZD1222 recipients were seropositive at baseline.

Source: peripheral blood, taken on day 0 of MenACWY control vaccination. This clonotype was sampled from an adult in good health. The V call is TRBV6-1, the J call TRBJ2-4; 8 positions agree with TRBD1. This CDR3 reads CASSDPGQGAVNIQYF. CDR3 bases: TGTGCCAGCAGTGATCCAGGACAGGGAGCAGTAAACATTCAGTACTTC.